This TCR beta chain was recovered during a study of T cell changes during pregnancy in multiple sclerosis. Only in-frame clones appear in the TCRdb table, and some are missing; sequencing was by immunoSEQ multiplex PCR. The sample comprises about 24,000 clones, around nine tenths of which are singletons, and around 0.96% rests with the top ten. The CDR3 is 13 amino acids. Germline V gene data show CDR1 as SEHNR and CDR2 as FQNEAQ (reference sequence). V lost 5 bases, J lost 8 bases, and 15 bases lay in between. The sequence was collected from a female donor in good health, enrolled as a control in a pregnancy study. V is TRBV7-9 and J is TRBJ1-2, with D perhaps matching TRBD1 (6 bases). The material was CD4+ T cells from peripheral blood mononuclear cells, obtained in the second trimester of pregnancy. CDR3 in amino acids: CASSPNQGQGYTF. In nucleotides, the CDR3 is TGTGCCAGCAGCCCCAATCAGGGACAAGGCTACACCTTC.